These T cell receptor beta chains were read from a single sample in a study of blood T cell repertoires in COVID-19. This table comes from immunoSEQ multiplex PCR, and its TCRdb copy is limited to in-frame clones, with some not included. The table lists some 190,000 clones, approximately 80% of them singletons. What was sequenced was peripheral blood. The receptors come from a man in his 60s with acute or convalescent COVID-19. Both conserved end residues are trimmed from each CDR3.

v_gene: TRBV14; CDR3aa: ASSQDYWTGTGETQY
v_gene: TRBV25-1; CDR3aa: ASSEIRDTEAF
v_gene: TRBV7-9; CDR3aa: ASSLWTGRLGNQPQH
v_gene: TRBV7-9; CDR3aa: ASSETGVNTEAF
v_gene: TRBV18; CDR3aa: ASSPTGNSPLH
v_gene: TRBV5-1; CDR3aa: ASSPNVRGTYGYT
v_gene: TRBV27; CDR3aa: ASRQRNSNQPQH
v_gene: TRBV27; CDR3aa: ASSLAGGNNEQF
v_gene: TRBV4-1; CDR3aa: ASKRQASNTEAF
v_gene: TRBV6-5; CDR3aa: ASSSSGVKMGEQF
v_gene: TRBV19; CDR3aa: ASSNHWDREVIGYT
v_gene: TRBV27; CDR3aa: ASSLGQRSNQPQH
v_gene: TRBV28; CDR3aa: ASSEEPGRGYT
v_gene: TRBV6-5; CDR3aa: ASRAAGYDGYT
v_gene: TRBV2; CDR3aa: ASSEESVVYNEQF